This record covers a single T cell receptor (beta chain). This clone showed up just a few times. Its cognate antigen has yet to be identified. No much larger clone is present one base from it, and per-base qualities are unavailable. This sample was taken from a study of T cell responses to AZD1222 COVID-19 vaccine (dated by TCRdb to about 2021). Regarding the study in general: A total of over 230 trial participants underwent TCR sequencing, of whom about 210 had received two doses of AZD1222 and around 25 had received two doses of the MenACWY control vaccine. Trial participants were enrolled by age into subgroups of 18-55, 56-69 and 70-plus years, and around 140, 26 and 57 TCR-sequenced participants, respectively, were included in these subgroups. General findings and caveats noted by the study authors: Only five or six AZD1222 recipients were SARS-CoV-2 seropositive at baseline, limiting conclusions about previously exposed vaccinees. Participants were mostly white British and included more females than males, and it was suggested by the authors that clonal diversity may have been underestimated. Reportedly, almost half of the unique spike-specific TCRs recognized epitopes lying outside the regions that are mutated in the B.1.351 and B.1.1.7 variants. In the small 56-69-year group, the increase in depth fell short of significance, most likely because of low power. A significant rise in spike-specific TCR breadth and depth was observed after two AZD1222 doses relative to day 0 and relative to MenACWY recipients. CD4 TCRs associated with the vaccine covered the entire spike protein, and the dominant responses were in regions 160-218 and 743-854. Because no day 14 peak-response samples were available, the repertoires could be characterized only after the peak T cell response.

The CDR3 regions of human TCRbeta chains were analyzed by immunosequencing. The original pipeline was this. Repertoire TCRs were matched against a reference library of SARS-CoV-2-specific TCRs generated with the MIRA antigen-specificity platform. Breadth meant the fraction of unique TCRs that were SARS-CoV-2-associated, whereas depth meant the fraction of total T cells that were SARS-CoV-2-associated. Using the MIRA data, each spike-specific TCR was mapped to the spike region that the TCR reacts to and placed in a CD4 or CD8 class. Log10-transformed breadth and depth values were compared by one-way ANOVA with Sidak's multiple comparisons tests. In TCRdb, the immuneACCESS table is reduced to in-frame sequences with V and J assigned. These tables do not hold every clone; where another copy was compared, an unresolved V gene accounts for under half, and the others remain unexplained. The DNA was the basis for D and trimming; V, J and clone size are from that table. The sample records about 120,000 clones, less than 95% of which are singletons. Approximately 2.8% of the sample is held by the ten biggest clonotypes.

Sample time point, as interpreted from the label and publication: about 28 days (+/-7) after the second vaccine dose. AZD1222 recipients with second doses at about 4 weeks or about 12 weeks were pooled, because spike-specific TCR depth and breadth did not differ between schedules. Samples from vaccinated people were obtained from the UK trials COV001 and COV002, which included a single-blind randomized controlled phase 2/3 trial of AZD1222 (ChAdOx1 nCoV-19) in healthy adults. For TCRbeta chain sequencing, PBMC samples were collected from trial participants at day 0 and at day 28 after the second dose. The TCR was taken from an adult who received the AZD1222 COVID-19 vaccine. Here the sequenced sample was peripheral blood, taken 28 days after the second AZD1222 dose.

The CDR3 region reads CASSDPPGSNYGYTF. The DNA sequence follows: TGTGCCAGCAGCGACCCCCCAGGTTCGAACTATGGCTACACCTTC. The chain couples TRBV5-4 to TRBJ1-2, with the D gene too uncertain to name. Via the germline V gene (reference sequence), CDR1 is SGHNT and CDR2 YYREEE. Spanning cysteine to phenylalanine, the CDR3 consists of 15 amino acids. Just the 45-base CDR3 DNA is kept, in frame starting at base 1. V is clipped by 4 bases and J by 2 bases, and the sequence between their germline boundaries is 15 bases long. The variable domain in full, with residues beyond the CDR3 obtained from the reference TRBV5-4 and TRBJ1-2 genes, is ETGVTQSPTHLIKTRGQQVTLRCSSQSGHNTVSWYQQALGQGPQFIFQYYREEENGRGNFPPRFSGLQFPNYSSELNVNALELDDSALYLCASSDPPGSNYGYTFGSGTRLTVV.